This entry concerns a single T cell receptor (beta chain). The data are from a study of T cell changes during pregnancy in multiple sclerosis. Libraries were prepared by immunoSEQ multiplex PCR; TCRdb keeps only in-frame clonotypes and omits some of them. The table has 50,000 to 55,000 clones, 90% to 95% seen once. Germline V gene lookup returns CDR1 KGHSH and CDR2 LQKENI. This CDR3 has 15 residues. Trimming removed 0 bases from V and 4 bases from J, with 12 bases in between. This sequence originates from a female donor with multiple sclerosis, enrolled in a pregnancy study. This specimen consisted of CD4+ T cells from peripheral blood mononuclear cells, obtained after pregnancy. V usage is TRBV18 and J usage is TRBJ1-1; TRBD1 might be the D (5 bases). CDR3 amino acids: CASSPPGMGGTEAFF. Here the CDR3 DNA reads TGTGCCAGCTCACCACCAGGCATGGGGGGCACTGAAGCTTTCTTT.